This T cell receptor (beta chain) was recorded in a study of CD8+CD57+ T cells in acquired aplastic anemia. For the study at large: Recorded DNA amounts for sorted CD4+ and CD8+ cells had an average of 3.2 ug. Findings and limits, study-wide: Patients and healthy controls showed no significant CD8+ Simpson's diversity difference.

Individuals selected for sequencing had exhibited CD8+CD57+ cell expansion on flow cytometry. Each patient had severe acquired aplastic anemia. Patients were treatment-naive when blood was sampled. Genomic DNA acted as the template from which TCR beta VDJ combination and CDR3 sequence profiling were carried out. TCRdb itself ran the reads through MiXCR, one entry per CDR3 protein. The data show 180,000 or so distinct CDR3 sequences, with around half seen just once and about 1.8% held by the top ten. From germline, CDR1 is SGDLS and CDR2 YYNGEE. The V end lost 1 base, the J end lost 1 base, and 5 bases lay between the germline ends. The CDR3 totals 14 residues. On this clonotype: No antigen is known for it.

The clonotype originates from a human donor with aplastic anemia. The rearrangement joins TRBV9 to TRBJ2-2; D remains unclear. The sample was sorted CD4+, CD8+, or CD8+CD57+ T cells (not recorded which) from PBMCs. The CDR3 region has the DNA TGTGCCAGCAGCGTAACGGGGAACACCGGGGAGCTGTTTTTT. This codes for CASSVTGNTGELFF. Full variable domain (remainder filled in from reference TRBV9 and TRBJ2-2): DSGVTQTPKHLITATGQRVTLRCSPRSGDLSVYWYQQSLDQGLQFLIQYYNGEERAKGNILERFSAQQFPDLHSELNLSSLELGDSALYFCASSVTGNTGELFFGEGSRLTVL.